These T cell receptor beta chains were read from a single sample in a study of cytomegalovirus exposure and HLA in healthy donors. Using immunoSEQ multiplex PCR, the repertoire was profiled, and TCRdb retains in-frame clones only, with some absent. The sample holds about 160,000 clones, around 80% seen once. Material: PBMCs. The receptors shown here come from a man aged 35-49 years in good health and CMV-seronegative. Each CDR3 is given with its conserved first and last residue. D genes are given only for firm matches. Part of the rows lack a size; the others show once, few, many or a class for expanded clones.

J gene	V gene	D gene	clone size	CDR3 protein	CDR3 DNA
TRBJ2-1	TRBV2	NA	NA	CASSELGQTYNEQFF	TGTGCCAGCAGTGAGCTCGGACAGACTTACAATGAGCAGTTCTTC
TRBJ2-1	TRBV6-5	NA	NA	CASRVNPSGYNEQFF	TGTGCCAGCAGGGTAAACCCCTCCGGCTACAATGAGCAGTTCTTC
TRBJ2-1	TRBV6-1	TRBD2	NA	CASSALVTSGSNNEQFF	TGTGCCAGCAGTGCCTTAGTAACTAGCGGGTCTAACAATGAGCAGTTCTTC
TRBJ2-3	TRBV4-1	NA	few	CASSQEPADTQYF	TGCGCCAGCAGCCAAGAACCAGCAGATACGCAGTATTTT
TRBJ1-2	TRBV27	NA	few	CASSFWLEVPYGYTF	TGTGCCAGCAGTTTTTGGCTGGAGGTCCCCTATGGCTACACCTTC
TRBJ2-5	TRBV18	NA	NA	CASSPTYRGMTQYF	TGTGCCAGCTCACCAACCTATCGGGGTATGACCCAGTACTTC
TRBJ2-4	TRBV11-2	NA	NA	CASSSISDRAGGRNIQYF	TGTGCCAGCAGCTCAATTTCGGACAGGGCCGGCGGGAGAAACATTCAGTACTTC
TRBJ1-4	TRBV7-6	NA	few	CASSLDPGSDEKLFF	TGTGCCAGCAGCTTAGACCCAGGGTCGGATGAAAAACTGTTTTTT
TRBJ1-4	TRBV28	TRBD1	NA	CASSASTGSREKLFF	TGTGCCAGCAGTGCCTCGACAGGGTCGCGGGAAAAACTGTTTTTT
TRBJ2-1	TRBV6-6	TRBD2	NA	CASSYSLAGEVNEQFF	TGTGCCAGCAGTTACTCTTTAGCGGGAGAGGTGAATGAGCAGTTCTTC
TRBJ1-2	TRBV7-2	NA	NA	CASSLAAGQGYGYTF	TGTGCCAGCAGCTTAGCGGCAGGGCAGGGCTATGGCTACACCTTC
TRBJ1-5	TRBV30	NA	NA	CAWSTLDGQPQHF	TGTGCCTGGAGTACCCTCGATGGCCAGCCCCAGCATTTT
TRBJ1-1	TRBV30	TRBD1	NA	CAWSVQRGQRNTEAFF	TGTGCCTGGAGTGTACAGAGGGGGCAGAGAAACACTGAAGCTTTCTTT
TRBJ1-2	TRBV19	NA	NA	CASSTEPFLYGYTF	TGTGCCAGTAGTACTGAGCCATTCCTCTATGGCTACACCTTC
TRBJ2-2	TRBV13	TRBD1	NA	CASSSFTGGTGELFF	TGTGCCAGCAGCTCATTTACAGGGGGAACCGGGGAGCTGTTTTTT
TRBJ1-1	TRBV4-2	NA	NA	CASSQEMGLEAFF	TGTGCCAGCAGCCAAGAAATGGGGCTTGAAGCTTTCTTT
TRBJ1-5	TRBV18	TRBD1	NA	CASSGLQGVSQPQHF	TGTGCCAGCTCGGGACTTCAGGGGGTGAGTCAGCCCCAGCATTTT
TRBJ1-2	TRBV9	NA	NA	CASSVGRGTYGYTF	TGTGCCAGCAGCGTAGGCAGGGGAACCTATGGCTACACCTTC
TRBJ1-1	TRBV29-1	NA	NA	CSVAQQGWGTFF	TGCAGCGTTGCCCAACAGGGTTGGGGGACTTTCTTT
TRBJ1-2	TRBV6-1	NA	NA	CASSEIRVQGYTF	TGTGCCAGCAGTGAAATAAGAGTACAGGGCTACACCTTC
TRBJ1-3	TRBV5-1	NA	once	CASSLGGDSGNTIYF	TGCGCCAGCAGCTTGGGGGGGGACTCTGGAAACACCATATATTTT
TRBJ2-1	TRBV25-1	TRBD2	few	CASSGLAAYNEQFF	TGTGCCAGCAGTGGTCTAGCGGCATACAATGAGCAGTTCTTC
TRBJ2-7	TRBV10-3	TRBD1	NA	CAISAPGGQGTGEQYF	TGTGCCATCAGCGCCCCGGGGGGACAGGGGACAGGCGAGCAGTACTTC
TRBJ2-7	TRBV20-1	NA	NA	CSAKTGPEQYF	TGCAGTGCAAAAACAGGGCCTGAGCAGTACTTC
TRBJ2-1	TRBV5-1	TRBD2	many	CASSRLAGGMNEQFF	TGCGCCAGCAGCCGACTAGCGGGAGGGATGAATGAGCAGTTCTTC
TRBJ1-2	TRBV2	NA	few	CASSRGTAYGYTF	TGTGCCAGCAGCCGCGGGACCGCATATGGCTACACCTTC
TRBJ1-5	TRBV9	TRBD1	NA	CASSVGRGDSSNQPQHF	TGTGCCAGCAGCGTAGGGCGCGGGGACAGCTCCAATCAGCCCCAGCATTTT